A single sample gave rise to the 6 T cell receptor beta chains below, sequenced in a study of ipilimumab plus nivolumab after autologous stem cell transplantation (dated by TCRdb to about 2021). Receptor amplification or capture employed the immunoSEQ multiplex PCR assay. TCRdb stores this immuneACCESS table with in-frame sequences only. Part of the clones is absent; in the studies checked, under half of the shortfall reflects unresolved V genes, and no reason is known for the rest. The sample data list tens of thousands of clones, and 90% to 95% of these were observed just once. The biggest ten clones account for 0.9% of the sample. Sequencing used PBMCs, obtained in a trial of ipilimumab plus nivolumab as post-transplant consolidation. The receptor source for this set is a male donor with multiple myeloma.

This chain uses TRBV6-1 with TRBJ2-5; D remains unclear. Trimming stripped 2 bases from V and 1 base from J, with 8 bases between. Germline CDR1 reads MNHNS; CDR2 reads SASEGT. The CDR3 is made up of 14 amino acids. DNA for the CDR3: TGTGCCAGCAGTGAAACGTGGGGCCAAGAGACCCAGTACTTC. It yields the protein CASSETWGQETQYF.

In this sample, this clone turned up a few times. The chain uses TRBV7-9 and TRBJ2-7; either TRBD1 or TRBD2 may supply D (5 bases each). CDR1 and CDR2 from the germline V gene are SEHNR and FQNEAQ (reference sequence). The CDR3 loop spans 12 amino acids. V lost 8 bases to trimming and J lost 4 bases, with 12 bases between them. CDR3 protein: CASGGRYYEQYF. The DNA for the CDR3 is TGTGCCAGCGGGGGTCGGTATTACGAGCAGTACTTC.

The genes are TRBV11-2 and TRBJ2-7; 7 bases agree with TRBD2. CDR3 length equals 17 residues. Germline CDR1 and CDR2: SGHAT and FQNNGV. V gave up 8 bases and J gave up 3 bases; unmatched junction bases: 19. For the CDR3, the DNA is TGTGCCAGCTCCTTGGGAAGGGGCGGGAGTGGGGACTACGAGCAGTACTTC. Encoded protein: CASSLGRGGSGDYEQYF.

The CDR3 nucleotides read TGTGCCAGTAGTATTGGGACTAGCGGGTACTACGAGCAGTACTTC. Protein product: CASSIGTSGYYEQYF. The chain employs TRBV19 and TRBJ2-7; the match to TRBD2 covers 12 bases. V lost 3 bases and J lost 3; bases outside the gene matches: 3. The CDR3 extends over 15 amino acids. From germline, CDR1 is LNHDA and CDR2 SQIVND (reference sequence).

The rearrangement links TRBV13 to TRBJ1-1; the match to TRBD1 covers 8 bases. This CDR3 is built from 17 residues. CDR1 is PRHDT and CDR2 is FYEKMQ in the germline V gene (reference sequence). V was clipped by 5 bases and J by 3 bases; unmatched bases: 14. This CDR3 reads CASSPTGEVGGYTEAFF. The CDR3 DNA reads TGTGCCAGCAGCCCGACAGGGGAGGTTGGCGGTTACACTGAAGCTTTCTTT.

V and J are TRBV6-1 and TRBJ1-5; D is uncertain. The CDR3 runs 15 residues. The germline CDR1 and CDR2 sequences are MNHNS and SASEGT. The ends were cut back, 4 bases at V and 5 bases at J, with 15 bases in the middle. The CDR3 coding sequence is TGTGCCAGCAGTGCCGGGTCCTATTGGGATCAGCCCCAGCATTTT. This codes for CASSAGSYWDQPQHF.